The 10 T cell receptor beta chains below all came from one sample that was sequenced in a study of blood T cell repertoires in COVID-19. Assay: immunoSEQ multiplex PCR; the TCRdb copy retains only in-frame clones and omits some. The repertoire holds 20,000 to 30,000 clones, with more than 65% as singletons. Sequenced sample: peripheral blood. The receptor set was obtained from a human donor in a cohort sampled during active COVID-19.

The CDR3 spells CASSGAGVTEAFF. CDR3 sequence (DNA): TGTGCCAGCAGCGGGGCAGGGGTAACTGAAGCTTTCTTT. The chain recombines TRBV5-4 with TRBJ1-1; possibly TRBD1 for D (6 bases). CDR3 size: 13 residues. CDR1 and CDR2 from the germline V gene are SGHNT and YYREEE (reference sequence). The ends were cut back, 4 bases at V and 5 bases at J, with 12 bases in the middle. Looking up the rest from reference TRBV5-4 and TRBJ1-1 gives the full variable domain: ETGVTQSPTHLIKTRGQQVTLRCSSQSGHNTVSWYQQALGQGPQFIFQYYREEENGRGNFPPRFSGLQFPNYSSELNVNALELDDSALYLCASSGAGVTEAFFGQGTRLTVV.

The chain links TRBV28 to TRBJ2-7; the match to TRBD2 covers 11 bases. This CDR3 has 15 amino acids. V was pared by 5 bases and J by 3 bases, with 6 bases of the junction left unmatched. The V gene's germline CDR1 is MDHEN and CDR2 SYDVKM. CDR3 nucleotides: TGTGCCAGCAGTAAACTAGCGGGAGAGAGCTACGAGCAGTACTTC. Encoded protein: CASSKLAGESYEQYF.

This chain connects TRBV5-1 to TRBJ2-6, with D possibly matching TRBD1 (6 bases). The germline V gene has CDR1 SGHRS and CDR2 YFSETQ. This CDR3 is 15 amino acids long. V lost 2 bases and J 1 base, leaving 7 bases between the germline ends. Here the CDR3 reads CASSFTGSGANVLTF. CDR3 DNA: TGCGCCAGCAGCTTCACAGGGTCTGGGGCCAACGTCCTGACTTTC.

The chain has TRBV2 and TRBJ1-2; D is uncertain. Trimming pared 7 bases from V and 0 bases from J, leaving 9 bases between. Germline V gene sequence: CDR1 SNHLY, CDR2 FYNNEI. This CDR3 has 13 amino acids. This chain's CDR3 is CASNRFPNYGYTF. The CDR3 DNA is TGTGCCAGCAATCGGTTCCCTAACTATGGCTACACCTTC.

J is TRBJ2-3 and V is TRBV6-5; D perhaps matches TRBD2 (6 bases). CDR1 is MNHEY, CDR2 SVGAGI, per germline. The CDR3 is 14 amino acids. Trimming removed 2 bases from V and 6 bases from J, with 12 bases in between. CDR3 bases: TGTGCCAGCAGTTACGGCAGGAGGGTCGATACGCAGTATTTT. As protein: CASSYGRRVDTQYF.

The chain has TRBV7-2 and TRBJ1-4; the D gene is possibly TRBD1 (6 bases). Trimming pared 6 bases from V and 8 bases from J, leaving 19 bases between. This CDR3 has 15 amino acids. Germline V gene lookup returns CDR1 SGHTA and CDR2 FQGNSA. The CDR3 reads CASRKRTDLGEKLFF. The CDR3 nucleotides read TGTGCCAGCAGAAAGCGGACAGACCTCGGAGAAAAACTGTTTTTT.

The chain employs TRBV9 and TRBJ2-7; 12 nucleotides line up with TRBD1. CDR1 and CDR2 (germline): SGDLS, YYNGEE. V lost 3 bases and J lost 3; bases outside the gene matches: 4. The CDR3 has 15 residues. This CDR3 is CASSGGQGAIYEQYF. The CDR3 DNA follows: TGTGCCAGCAGCGGGGGACAGGGGGCTATCTACGAGCAGTACTTC.

The rearrangement links TRBV5-1 to TRBJ2-7; 7 nucleotides match TRBD2. J was trimmed by 2 bases and V by 2 bases; bases with no gene match: 4. CDR3 length equals 14 residues. Looked up from germline, CDR1 is SGHRS and CDR2 is YFSETQ. For the CDR3, the DNA is TGCGCCAGCAGCTTTGGAGCGGGAACCTACGAGCAGTACTTC. Protein: CASSFGAGTYEQYF.

This clone was seen just once. The gene calls are TRBV6-5 and TRBJ1-1; 7 nucleotides line up with TRBD1. J was trimmed by 1 base and V by 6 bases; bases with no gene match: 2. The CDR3 is made up of 13 amino acids. Per germline, CDR1 MNHEY and CDR2 SVGAGI. The CDR3 region has the DNA TGTGCCAGCAGGACAGGGACGAACACTGAAGCTTTCTTT. Translation: CASRTGTNTEAFF.

This clone was seen only once. The V and J genes are TRBV28 and TRBJ2-5; D unclear. The germline V gene encodes CDR1 MDHEN and CDR2 SYDVKM. This CDR3 contains 11 residues. The V end was cut by 5 bases, the J end by 5 bases, with 6 bases between. Here the CDR3 DNA reads TGTGCCAGCAGTCCACACGAGACCCAGTACTTC. Protein sequence: CASSPHETQYF.